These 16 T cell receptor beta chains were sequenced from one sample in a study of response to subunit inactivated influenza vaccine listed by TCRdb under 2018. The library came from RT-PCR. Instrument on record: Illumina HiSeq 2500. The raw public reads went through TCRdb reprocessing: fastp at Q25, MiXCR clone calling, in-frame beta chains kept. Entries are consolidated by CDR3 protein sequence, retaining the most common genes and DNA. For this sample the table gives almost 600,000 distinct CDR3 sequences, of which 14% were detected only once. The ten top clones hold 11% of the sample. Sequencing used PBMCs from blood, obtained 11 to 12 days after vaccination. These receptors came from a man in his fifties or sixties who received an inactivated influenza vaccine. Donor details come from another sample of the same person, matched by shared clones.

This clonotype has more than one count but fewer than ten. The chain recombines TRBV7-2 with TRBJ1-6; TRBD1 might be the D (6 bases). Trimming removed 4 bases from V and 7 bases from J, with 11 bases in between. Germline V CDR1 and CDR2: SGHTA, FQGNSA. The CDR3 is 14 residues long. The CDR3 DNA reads TGTGCCAGCAGCTCCCACAGGGCAAATTCACCCCTCCACTTT. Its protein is CASSSHRANSPLHF.

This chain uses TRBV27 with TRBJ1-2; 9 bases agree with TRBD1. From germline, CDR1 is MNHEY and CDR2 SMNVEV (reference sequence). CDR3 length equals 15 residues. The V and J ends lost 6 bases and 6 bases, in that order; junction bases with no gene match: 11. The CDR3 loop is CASRPTLGTGNGYTF. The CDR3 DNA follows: TGTGCCAGCAGACCTACGCTCGGGACAGGGAATGGCTACACCTTC.

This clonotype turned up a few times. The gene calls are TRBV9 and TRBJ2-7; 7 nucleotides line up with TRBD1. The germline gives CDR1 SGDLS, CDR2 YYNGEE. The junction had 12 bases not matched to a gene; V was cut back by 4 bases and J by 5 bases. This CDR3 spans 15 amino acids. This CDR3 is CASSPGQATLHEQYF. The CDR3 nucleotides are TGTGCCAGCAGCCCAGGACAGGCCACTCTCCACGAGCAGTACTTC.

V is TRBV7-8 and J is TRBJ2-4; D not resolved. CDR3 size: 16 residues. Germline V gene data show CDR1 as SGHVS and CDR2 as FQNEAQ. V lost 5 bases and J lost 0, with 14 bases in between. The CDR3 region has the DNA TGTGCCAGCAGCACGAACTTACATTTAGCCAAAAACATTCAGTACTTC. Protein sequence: CASSTNLHLAKNIQYF.

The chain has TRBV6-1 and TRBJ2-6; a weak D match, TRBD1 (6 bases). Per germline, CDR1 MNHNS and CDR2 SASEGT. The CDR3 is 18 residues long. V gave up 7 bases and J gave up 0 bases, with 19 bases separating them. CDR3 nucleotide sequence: TGTGCCAGCACTCTAGACAGGACTCAAAGCTCTGGGGCCAACGTCCTGACTTTC. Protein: CASTLDRTQSSGANVLTF.

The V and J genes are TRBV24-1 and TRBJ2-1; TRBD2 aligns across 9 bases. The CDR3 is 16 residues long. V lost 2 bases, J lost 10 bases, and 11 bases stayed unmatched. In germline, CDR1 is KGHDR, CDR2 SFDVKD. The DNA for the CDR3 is TGTGCCACCAGTGATTCCCCGGAGCCCGCGGGAGGGGAGCAGTTCTTC. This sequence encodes CATSDSPEPAGGEQFF.

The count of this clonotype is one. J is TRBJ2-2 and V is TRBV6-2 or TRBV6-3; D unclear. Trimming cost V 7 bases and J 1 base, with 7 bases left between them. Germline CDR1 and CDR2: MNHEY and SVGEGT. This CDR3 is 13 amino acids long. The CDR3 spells CASIEENTGELFF. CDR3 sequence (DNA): TGTGCCAGCATCGAAGAGAACACCGGGGAGCTGTTTTTT.

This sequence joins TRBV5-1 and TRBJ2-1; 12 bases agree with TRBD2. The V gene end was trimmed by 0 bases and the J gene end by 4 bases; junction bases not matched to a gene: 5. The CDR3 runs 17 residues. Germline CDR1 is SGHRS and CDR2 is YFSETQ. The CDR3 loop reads CASSLESSGGAYNEQFF. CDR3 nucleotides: TGCGCCAGCAGCTTGGAGTCTAGCGGGGGGGCGTACAATGAGCAGTTCTTC.

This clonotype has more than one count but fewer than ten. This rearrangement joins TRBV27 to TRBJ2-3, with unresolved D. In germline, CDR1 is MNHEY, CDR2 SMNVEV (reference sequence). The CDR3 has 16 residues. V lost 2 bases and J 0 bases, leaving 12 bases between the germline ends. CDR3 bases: TGTGCCAGCAGTTTAACGATCGGCCCCAGCACAGATACGCAGTATTTT. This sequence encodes CASSLTIGPSTDTQYF.

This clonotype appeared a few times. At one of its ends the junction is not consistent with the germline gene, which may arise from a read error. CDR3 region: CASSLAEGREVF. The CDR3, as DNA: TGCGCCAGCAGCTTGGCCGAAGGCAGGGAAGTCTTC. The rearrangement uses TRBV5-1 and TRBJ2-5; possibly TRBD1 for D (5 bases). The CDR3 sequence is 12 residues long. CDR1 and CDR2 (germline): SGHRS, YFSETQ.

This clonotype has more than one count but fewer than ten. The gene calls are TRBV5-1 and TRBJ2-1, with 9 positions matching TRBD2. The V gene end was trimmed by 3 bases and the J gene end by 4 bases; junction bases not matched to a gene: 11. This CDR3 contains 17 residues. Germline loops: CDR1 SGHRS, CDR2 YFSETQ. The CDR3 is CASSYSGTSMGYNEQFF. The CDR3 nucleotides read TGCGCCAGCAGCTACTCCGGGACTAGCATGGGGTACAATGAGCAGTTCTTC.

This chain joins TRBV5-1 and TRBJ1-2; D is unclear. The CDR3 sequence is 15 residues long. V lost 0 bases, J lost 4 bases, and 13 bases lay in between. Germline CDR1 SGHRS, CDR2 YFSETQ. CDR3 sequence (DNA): TGCGCCAGCAGCTTGGGGTACCCGGGCGTCTATGGCTACACCTTC. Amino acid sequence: CASSLGYPGVYGYTF.

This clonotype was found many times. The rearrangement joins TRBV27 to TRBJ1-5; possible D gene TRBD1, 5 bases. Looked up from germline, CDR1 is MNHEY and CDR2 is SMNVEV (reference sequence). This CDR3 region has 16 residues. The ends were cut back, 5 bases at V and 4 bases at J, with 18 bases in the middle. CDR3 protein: CASSQIYRDPNQPQHF. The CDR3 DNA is TGTGCCAGCAGTCAAATCTACCGGGACCCAAATCAGCCCCAGCATTTT.

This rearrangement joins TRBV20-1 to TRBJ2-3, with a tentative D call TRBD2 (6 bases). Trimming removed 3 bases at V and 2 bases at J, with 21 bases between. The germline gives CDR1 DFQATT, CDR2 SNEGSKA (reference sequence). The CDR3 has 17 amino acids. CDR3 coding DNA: TGCAGTGCTAGCGGCGCTATGCTAGCGCGATCCACAGATACGCAGTATTTT. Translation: CSASGAMLARSTDTQYF.

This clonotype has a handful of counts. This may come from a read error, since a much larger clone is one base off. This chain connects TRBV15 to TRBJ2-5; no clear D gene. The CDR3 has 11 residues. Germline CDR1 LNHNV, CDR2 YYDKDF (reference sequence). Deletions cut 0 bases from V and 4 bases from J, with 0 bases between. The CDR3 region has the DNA TGTGCCACCAGCAGAGAAGAGACCCAGTACTTC. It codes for CATSREETQYF. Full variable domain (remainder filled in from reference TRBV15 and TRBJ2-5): DAMVIQNPRYQVTQFGKPVTLSCSQTLNHNVMYWYQQKSSQAPKLLFHYYDKDFNNEADTPDNFQSRRPNTSFCFLDIRSPGLGDTAMYLCATSREETQYFGPGTRLLVL.

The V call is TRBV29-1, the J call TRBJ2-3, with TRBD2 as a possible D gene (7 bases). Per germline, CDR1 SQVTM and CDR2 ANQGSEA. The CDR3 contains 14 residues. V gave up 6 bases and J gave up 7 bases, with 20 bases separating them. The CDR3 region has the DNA TGCAGCGTGGACCCGACTAGCAGGGGAAATACGCAGTATTTT. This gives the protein CSVDPTSRGNTQYF.